The present T cell receptor beta chain was sequenced within a study of blood T cell repertoires in COVID-19. TCRdb's copy holds only in-frame clones and misses some; the assay was immunoSEQ multiplex PCR. Of a few hundred thousand clones in the sample, approximately 88% were seen once. The receptor was isolated from a woman aged 40 to 50 who had been exposed to COVID-19. The sample comprised PBMCs or T cells enriched from blood (not recorded which).

CDR3 protein: CAISDPVAGGHKGGPNEQFF. The CDR3, as DNA: TGTGCCATCAGTGACCCCGTGGCGGGGGGGCATAAGGGAGGGCCTAATGAGCAGTTCTTC. The V gene is TRBV10-3, the J gene TRBJ2-1; 9 nucleotides agree with TRBD2. CDR1 and CDR2 from the germline V gene are ENHRY and SYGVKD. J was trimmed by 7 bases and V by 3 bases; bases with no gene match: 22. This CDR3 region has 20 residues.